Listed below are T cell receptor beta chains from one sample, sequenced in a study of blood T cell repertoires in COVID-19. The protocol was immunoSEQ multiplex PCR, while the TCRdb copy is restricted to in-frame clones and leaves out a portion. The sample contains about 260,000 clones, 75% to 90% of which appear only once. Source material: peripheral blood. These receptors all come from a woman between 35 and 50 years old who had recovered from COVID-19. Each CDR3 is given with its conserved first and last residue. The order of the fields is V gene, CDR3 protein.

V: TRBV5-5
CDR3: CASSSDSAYEQYF

V: TRBV5-5
CDR3: CASMAGGYNEQFF

V: TRBV5-6
CDR3: CASSSETGSYGYTF

V: TRBV5-6
CDR3: CASSLRPEAPWNTIYF

V: TRBV2
CDR3: CASSGTGPNQPQHF

V: TRBV29-1
CDR3: CSVVVVTQYF

V: TRBV27
CDR3: CASSLSSAGGRETQYF

V: TRBV18
CDR3: CASSPLYPGQISGNTIYF

V: TRBV29-1
CDR3: CSVDRDYGSRYF

V: TRBV5-1
CDR3: CASSSTGEDTEAFF

V: TRBV6-1
CDR3: CASRETGTGAPDTQYF

V: TRBV7-2
CDR3: CASSPAGLAYEQYF

V: TRBV7-8
CDR3: CASSLTGNYNSPLHF

V: TRBV19
CDR3: CASSIGGASYEQYF

V: TRBV30
CDR3: CAWSVNSGYEQYF

V: TRBV5-1
CDR3: CASSLASGGSYTGELFF

V: TRBV10-2
CDR3: CASNRGDRESNQPQHF

V: TRBV9
CDR3: CASSVAIFGSPLHF

V: TRBV10-3
CDR3: CAIRVPLGTSGGDTDTQYF

V: TRBV19
CDR3: CASSIKAGTYGYTF

V: TRBV7-2
CDR3: CASSPPGSNYGYTF

V: TRBV29-1
CDR3: CSVSLDGSTGQETQYF

V: TRBV7-2
CDR3: CASTKLLANTGELFF

V: TRBV14
CDR3: CASSSDSAGETQYF

V: TRBV4-1
CDR3: CASSQLGPGPTNEKLFF

V: TRBV3-1/TRBV3-2
CDR3: CASRRSGGTYEQYF

V: TRBV6-6
CDR3: CASGEVSYEQYF

V: TRBV21-1
CDR3: CASSINWGTGSPGELFF

V: TRBV5-1
CDR3: CASSFLLAGGSYEQYF